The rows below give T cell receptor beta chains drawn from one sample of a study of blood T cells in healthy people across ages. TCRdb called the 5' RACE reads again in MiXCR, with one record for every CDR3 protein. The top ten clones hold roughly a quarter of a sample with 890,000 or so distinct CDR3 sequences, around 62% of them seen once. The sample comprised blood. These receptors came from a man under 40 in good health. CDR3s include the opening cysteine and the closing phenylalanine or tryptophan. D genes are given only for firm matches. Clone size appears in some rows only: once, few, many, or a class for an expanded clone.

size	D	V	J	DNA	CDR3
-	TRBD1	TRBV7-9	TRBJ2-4	TGTGCCAGCAGCCTCGGACAGGGGCGAGCCAAAAACATTCAGTACTTC	CASSLGQGRAKNIQYF
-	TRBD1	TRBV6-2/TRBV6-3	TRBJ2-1	TGTGCCAGCAGTTACACCCGGACAGGTACCAACAATGAGCAGTTCTTC	CASSYTRTGTNNEQFF
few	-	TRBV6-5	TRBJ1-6	TGTGCCAGCACCGGGGGGGATTCACCCCTCCACTTT	CASTGGDSPLHF
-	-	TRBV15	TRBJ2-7	TGTGCCACCAGCAGAGATAGGGTCCCTGCCGAGCAGTACTTC	CATSRDRVPAEQYF
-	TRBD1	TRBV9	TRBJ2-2	TGTGCCAGCAGCGTCGCCGGGACAGGGGGCACCGGGGAGCTGTTTTTT	CASSVAGTGGTGELFF
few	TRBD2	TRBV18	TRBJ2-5	TGTGCCAGCTCACCGCCGGGACTAGGAGAGACCCAGTACTTC	CASSPPGLGETQYF
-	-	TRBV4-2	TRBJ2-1	TGTGCCAGCATGGGGTCTGGGTCCGACTACAATGAGCAGTTCTTC	CASMGSGSDYNEQFF
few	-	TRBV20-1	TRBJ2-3	TGCAGTGCGCCGAGCGAAGATACGCAGTATTTT	CSAPSEDTQYF
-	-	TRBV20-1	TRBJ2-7	TGCAGTGCTAGAGCGCTGGACGGAGACTACGAGCAGTACTTC	CSARALDGDYEQYF
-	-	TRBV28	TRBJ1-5	TGTGCCAGCCGACAGACCAATCAGCCCCAGCATTTT	CASRQTNQPQHF
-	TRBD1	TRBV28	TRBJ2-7	TGTGCCAGCAGTCGACAGGGGCGCTACGAGCAGTACTTC	CASSRQGRYEQYF
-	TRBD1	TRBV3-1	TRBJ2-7	TGTGCCAGCAGCCTGGCAGGGGACAGGGAGATCCACGAGCAGTACTTC	CASSLAGDREIHEQYF
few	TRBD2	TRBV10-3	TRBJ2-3	TGTGCCATCAGTACCGGAGAAGCGGGGGAAGATACGCAGTATTTT	CAISTGEAGEDTQYF
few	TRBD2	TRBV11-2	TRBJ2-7	TGTGCCAGCAGCCAGACTAGCGGTGACTCCTACGAGCAGTACTTC	CASSQTSGDSYEQYF
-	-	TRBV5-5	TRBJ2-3	TGTGCCAGCAGCTTGGCCGAGGGGGGGAGCACAGATACGCAGTATTTT	CASSLAEGGSTDTQYF
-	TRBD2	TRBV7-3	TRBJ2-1	TGTGCCAGCAGCCTAGTCACTAGCGGGGGATACAATGAGCAGTTCTTC	CASSLVTSGGYNEQFF
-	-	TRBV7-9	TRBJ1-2	TGTGCCAGCAGTCTTGCAATCTCCAGTAACGGCTACACCTTC	CASSLAISSNGYTF
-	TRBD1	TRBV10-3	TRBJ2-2	TGTGCCAATCAACACAGGGGCACCGGGGAGCTGTTTTTT	CANQHRGTGELFF
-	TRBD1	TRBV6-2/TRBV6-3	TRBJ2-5	TGTGCCAGCAGTTTACAGGGGAGTAGGACCCAGTACTTC	CASSLQGSRTQYF
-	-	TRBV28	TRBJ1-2	TGTGCCAGCAGTTTTCGGGGCTATGGCTACACCTTC	CASSFRGYGYTF
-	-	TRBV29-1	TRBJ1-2	TGCAGCGTTGAAGCGTTGTCAGCTAACTATGGCTACACCTTC	CSVEALSANYGYTF